This entry features one TCR beta chain sequence. These data come from a study of PD-L1 blockade in urothelial cancer. Whole-study context: Atezolizumab (1,200 mg intravenously every 3 weeks) began around 2014 for patients.

This CDR3 is 14 amino acids long. Trimming removed 0 bases at V and 5 bases at J, with 10 bases between. Germline V gene sequence: CDR1 SGHNT, CDR2 YENEEA. Some clones are missing from TCRdb's copy, which holds only in-frame ones; the method was immunoSEQ multiplex PCR. The sample includes about 130,000 clones, around 85% of them seen just once. Time point indicated: pretreatment peripheral blood. Patients were living with locally advanced or metastatic urothelial carcinoma. The sequences come from PBMCs, collected around atezolizumab (anti-PD-L1) treatment. The clonotype was recovered from a man aged 45-60 years with urothelial cancer. The J gene is TRBJ2-5, the V gene TRBV11-3, with a tentative D call TRBD1 (6 bases). CDR3 amino acids: CASSLDGGRETQYF. The DNA of the CDR3 is TGTGCCAGCAGCTTAGATGGGGGCCGGGAGACCCAGTACTTC.